The entry below describes one T cell receptor beta chain. CDR3 size: 14 residues. The V end was cut by 1 base, the J end by 1 base, with 7 bases between. Germline CDR1 is SGHVS and CDR2 is FQNEAQ. Sequencing was performed with immunoSEQ multiplex PCR; in TCRdb, only in-frame clones are kept and a portion is missing. The table records some 120,000 clones, around 83% of them present only once. This sample is part of a study of blood T cell repertoires in COVID-19. Study at large: The cDNA or gDNA used as material had been derived from T cells, B-cell-depleted T cells, or PBMCs.

This clonotype was sampled from a man between 60 and 75 years old with acute or convalescent COVID-19. This chain links TRBV7-8 with TRBJ1-1; D unresolved. Sequenced sample: peripheral blood. The CDR3 DNA reads as TGTGCCAGCAGCTTAGGGCTCACGAACACTGAAGCTTTCTTT. It yields the protein CASSLGLTNTEAFF.